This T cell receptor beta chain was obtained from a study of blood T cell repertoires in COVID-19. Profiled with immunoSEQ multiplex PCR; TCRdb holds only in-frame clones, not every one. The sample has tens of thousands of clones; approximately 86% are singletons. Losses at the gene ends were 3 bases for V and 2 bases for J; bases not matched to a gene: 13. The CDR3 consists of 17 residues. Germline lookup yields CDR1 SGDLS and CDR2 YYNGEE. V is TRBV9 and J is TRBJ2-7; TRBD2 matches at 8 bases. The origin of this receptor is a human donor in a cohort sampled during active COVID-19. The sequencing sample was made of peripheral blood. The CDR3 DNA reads TGTGCCAGCAGCGGACCGAGCATAACGGGGGGGCCCTACGAGCAGTACTTC. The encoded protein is CASSGPSITGGPYEQYF.